Following are 3 T cell receptor beta chains from one sample sequenced in a study of Graves' ophthalmopathy and Graves' hyperthyroidism. Amplification from RNA transcripts yielded the TCR beta CDR3 regions. RT-PCR in the first round used HTBI primers; a second-round multiplex PCR followed. TCRdb called the multiplex PCR reads again in MiXCR, with one record for every CDR3 protein. Of over a million distinct CDR3 sequences listed, about 40% are singletons. Material for sequencing was peripheral blood or thyroid tissue (not recorded which). All receptors derive from an adult man with Graves' hyperthyroidism.

Concerning this clonotype: This may be a read error, as it is one base from a much larger clone. The chain employs TRBV7-9 and TRBJ1-5; TRBD1 might be the D (6 bases). Per the germline V gene, CDR1 is SEHNR and CDR2 is FQNEAQ (reference sequence). The length of the CDR3 is 14 residues. The CDR3 coding sequence is TGCACCAGCAGCCACACAGGGTTCAATCAGCCCCAGCATTTT. Its translation is CTSSHTGFNQPQHF.

The gene calls are TRBV19 and TRBJ1-1; D unclear. Trimming stripped 7 bases from V and 14 bases from J, with 20 bases between. Germline CDR1 LNHDA, CDR2 SQIVND (reference sequence). The CDR3 length is 12 residues. Written as DNA, the CDR3 is TGTGCCAGTAATCCCGACTCCGGTAGAGGATTCTTT. Translating it yields CASNPDSGRGFF.

The rearrangement uses TRBV9 and TRBJ2-5; 13 bases are a match to TRBD2. The V segment lost 0 bases and the J segment 0 bases; nucleotides outside the gene matches: 8. The CDR3 runs 19 residues. The germline V gene encodes CDR1 SGDLS and CDR2 YYNGEE. The CDR3 bases are TGTGCCAGCAGCGTAGGACTAGCGGGAGGCGCTCAGTACCAAGAGACCCAGTACTTC. This sequence encodes CASSVGLAGGAQYQETQYF.